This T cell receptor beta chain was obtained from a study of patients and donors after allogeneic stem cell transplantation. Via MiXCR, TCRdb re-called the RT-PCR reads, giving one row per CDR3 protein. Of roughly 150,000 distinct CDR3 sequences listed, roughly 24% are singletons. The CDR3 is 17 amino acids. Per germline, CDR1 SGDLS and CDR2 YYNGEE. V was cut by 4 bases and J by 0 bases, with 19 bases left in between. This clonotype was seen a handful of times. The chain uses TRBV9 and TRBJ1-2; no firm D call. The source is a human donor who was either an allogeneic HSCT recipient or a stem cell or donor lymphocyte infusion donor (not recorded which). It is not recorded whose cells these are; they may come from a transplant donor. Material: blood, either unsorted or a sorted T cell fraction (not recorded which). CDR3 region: CASSRGRPELTNYGYTF. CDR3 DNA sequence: TGTGCCAGCAGCCGAGGACGGCCCGAACTTACTAACTATGGCTACACCTTC. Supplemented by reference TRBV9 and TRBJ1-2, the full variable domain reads DSGVTQTPKHLITATGQRVTLRCSPRSGDLSVYWYQQSLDQGLQFLIQYYNGEERAKGNILERFSAQQFPDLHSELNLSSLELGDSALYFCASSRGRPELTNYGYTFGSGTRLTVV.